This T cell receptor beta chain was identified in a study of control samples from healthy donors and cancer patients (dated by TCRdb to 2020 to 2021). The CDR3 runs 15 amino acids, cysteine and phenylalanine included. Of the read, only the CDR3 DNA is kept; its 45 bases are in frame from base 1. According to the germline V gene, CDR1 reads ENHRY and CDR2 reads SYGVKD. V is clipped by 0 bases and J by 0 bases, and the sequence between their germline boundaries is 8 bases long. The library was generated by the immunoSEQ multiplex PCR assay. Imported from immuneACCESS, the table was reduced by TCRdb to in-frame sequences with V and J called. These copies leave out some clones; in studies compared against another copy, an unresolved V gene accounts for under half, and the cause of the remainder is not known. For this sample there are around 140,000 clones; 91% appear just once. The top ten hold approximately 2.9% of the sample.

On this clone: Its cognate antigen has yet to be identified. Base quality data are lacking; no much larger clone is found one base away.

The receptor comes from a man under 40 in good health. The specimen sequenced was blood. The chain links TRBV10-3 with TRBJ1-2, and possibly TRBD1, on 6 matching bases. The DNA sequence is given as TGTGCCATCAGTGAGTCGGGGGGCCCTAACTATGGCTACACCTTC. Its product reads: CAISESGGPNYGYTF.